These 17 T cell receptor beta chains were sequenced from one sample in a study of cytomegalovirus exposure and HLA in healthy donors. In the PCR, 60 Vbeta and 13 Jbeta primers were used. Method: immunoSEQ multiplex PCR; TCRdb's copy keeps in-frame clones and lacks some. This table holds roughly 140,000 clones, around 75% found once. Sequencing was performed on PBMCs. These receptors came from a woman in her thirties or forties in good health and CMV-seronegative.

The table lists this clone with a few counts. The chain combines TRBV6-5 with TRBJ1-2; 8 nucleotides line up with TRBD1. Germline lookup yields CDR1 MNHEY and CDR2 SVGAGI. The V and J ends lost 1 base and 7 bases, in that order; junction bases with no gene match: 11. The CDR3 has 16 amino acids. The CDR3 loop reads CASSYFAAGGNGGYTF. Here the CDR3 DNA reads TGTGCCAGCAGTTACTTTGCAGCAGGGGGCAACGGTGGCTACACCTTC.

The J gene is TRBJ2-7, the V gene TRBV19, with TRBD1 as a possible D gene (6 bases). The CDR3 has 15 residues. Germline V gene sequence: CDR1 LNHDA, CDR2 SQIVND (reference sequence). Trimming took off 4 bases at V and 0 bases at J, with 13 bases between the two ends. The CDR3, as DNA: TGTGCCAGTAGTAGACAACAGGGTAACTCCTACGAGCAGTACTTC. Residues: CASSRQQGNSYEQYF.

CDR3 DNA sequence: TGTGCCAGCAGTTATAATCTTGGGAGTCCTACTCTTGGCTACACCTTC. Protein sequence: CASSYNLGSPTLGYTF. The genes are TRBV6-5 and TRBJ1-2; D gene unclear. Germline CDR1 and CDR2: MNHEY and SVGAGI. The CDR3 runs 16 residues. Trimming removed 3 bases at V and 7 bases at J, with 21 bases between.

This clone was observed a few times. The gene calls are TRBV5-4 and TRBJ1-1, with 9 bases that match TRBD1. The CDR3 runs to 15 residues. Germline V gene data show CDR1 as SGHNT and CDR2 as YYREEE (reference sequence). V lost 2 bases and J lost 5; bases outside the gene matches: 7. In DNA, the CDR3 is TGTGCCAGCAGCTTCTCACAGGGGGCAGGTACTGAAGCTTTCTTT. Protein product: CASSFSQGAGTEAFF.

J is TRBJ1-1 and V is TRBV6-5, with D hard to call. Trimming cost V 0 bases and J 1 base, with 6 bases left between them. Germline values: CDR1 MNHEY, CDR2 SVGAGI. CDR3 length: 14 residues. The chain's CDR3 is CASSYSYRNTEAFF. CDR3 bases: TGTGCCAGCAGTTACTCTTACAGGAACACTGAAGCTTTCTTT.

This chain connects TRBV18 to TRBJ2-2, with TRBD1 matching over 8 bases. This CDR3 is built from 15 residues. Germline CDR1 is KGHSH and CDR2 is LQKENI. After removal of 5 bases from V and 7 bases from J, the junction contained 9 bases not matched to a gene. In nucleotides, the CDR3 is TGTGCCAGCTCATTCGGACAGGGTCGGATCGGGGAGCTGTTTTTT. Translated, it gives CASSFGQGRIGELFF. Filled out from reference TRBV18 and TRBJ2-2, the complete variable domain reads NAGVMQNPRHLVRRRGQEARLRCSPMKGHSHVYWYRQLPEEGLKFMVYLQKENIIDESGMPKERFSAEFPKEGPSILRIQQVVRGDSAAYFCASSFGQGRIGELFFGEGSRLTVL.

This chain uses TRBV6-5 with TRBJ2-1; D perhaps matches TRBD1 (5 bases). The ends were cut back, 5 bases at V and 1 base at J, with 12 bases in the middle. Per germline, CDR1 MNHEY and CDR2 SVGAGI. This CDR3 comprises 15 residues. This chain's CDR3 is CASSRTYRSYNEQFF. DNA for the CDR3: TGTGCCAGCAGTCGGACATATCGTTCCTACAATGAGCAGTTCTTC.

The chain carries TRBV10-1 and TRBJ2-3; TRBD2 matches at 11 bases. Germline values: CDR1 WNHNN, CDR2 SYGVQD (reference sequence). This CDR3 is built from 13 residues. V lost 10 bases and J lost 3; bases outside the gene matches: 3. The CDR3 loop reads CATGTSGTDTQYF. Here the CDR3 DNA reads TGCGCCACCGGGACTAGCGGAACAGATACGCAGTATTTT.

J is TRBJ1-5 and V is TRBV27, with D hard to call. The CDR3 sequence is 14 residues long. The germline CDR1 and CDR2 sequences are MNHEY and SMNVEV (reference sequence). Trimming took off 3 bases at V and 1 base at J, with 7 bases between the two ends. The CDR3 loop is CASSFTGSNQPQHF. CDR3 in DNA: TGTGCCAGCAGTTTTACGGGAAGCAATCAGCCCCAGCATTTT.

This clone was picked up a small number of times. V usage is TRBV19 and J usage is TRBJ2-6; D uncertain. Looked up from germline, CDR1 is LNHDA and CDR2 is SQIVND (reference sequence). The CDR3 totals 13 residues. Trimming removed 6 bases from V and 2 bases from J, with 5 bases in between. The CDR3 sequence: CASSAAGANVLTF. In nucleotides, the CDR3 is TGTGCCAGTAGCGCGGCTGGGGCCAACGTCCTGACTTTC.

The CDR3 coding sequence is TGTGCCAGTAGCACCGGACAGGGGGCGCCCCGAGAAAAACTGTTTTTT. As protein: CASSTGQGAPREKLFF. This chain links TRBV19 with TRBJ1-4; 11 bases agree with TRBD1. This CDR3 comprises 16 residues. Germline lookup yields CDR1 LNHDA and CDR2 SQIVND (reference sequence). Trimming cost V 6 bases and J 8 bases; bases outside gene matches: 11.

Turning to this clone: One end of the junction does not line up with germline, which may come from a read error. The gene calls are TRBV7-9 and TRBJ2-4, with D hard to call. Germline lookup yields CDR1 SEHNR and CDR2 FQNEAQ (reference sequence). The CDR3 extends over 16 amino acids. The CDR3 nucleotides are TGTTCCAGCAGCTTTTTGGTTGAGATAGCCAAAAACATTCAGTACTTC. It yields the protein CSSSFLVEIAKNIQYF.

This clone appeared a few times. This chain connects TRBV7-9 to TRBJ1-1; a possible D gene is TRBD1 (5 bases). V was clipped by 5 bases and J by 4 bases, with 17 bases between them. The CDR3 extends over 15 amino acids. The V gene's germline CDR1 is SEHNR and CDR2 FQNEAQ (reference sequence). In DNA form, the CDR3 reads TGTGCCAGCAGCGAAAGGGGTTCGAGTAGCACTGAAGCTTTCTTT. It codes for CASSERGSSSTEAFF. Full variable domain (remainder filled in from reference TRBV7-9 and TRBJ1-1): DTGVSQNPRHKITKRGQNVTFRCDPISEHNRLYWYRQTLGQGPEFLTYFQNEAQLEKSRLLSDRFSAERPKGSFSTLEIQRTEQGDSAMYLCASSERGSSSTEAFFGQGTRLTVV.

The chain is built from TRBV27 and TRBJ2-2; D may be TRBD1 (5 bases). The CDR3 is 14 amino acids. Trimming stripped 2 bases from V and 6 bases from J, with 10 bases between. Germline V gives CDR1 MNHEY, CDR2 SMNVEV (reference sequence). The CDR3 reads CASSLPREAGELFF. CDR3 coding DNA: TGTGCCAGCAGTTTACCCAGGGAAGCCGGGGAGCTGTTTTTT.

This chain uses TRBV5-4 with TRBJ2-3, with 7 bases fitting TRBD2. This CDR3 has 15 amino acids. Germline values: CDR1 SGHNT, CDR2 YYREEE (reference sequence). After removal of 4 bases from V and 1 base from J, the junction contained 6 bases not matched to a gene. CDR3 in amino acids: CASSAYTSGTDTQYF. The CDR3 bases are TGTGCCAGCAGCGCATATACTAGCGGCACAGATACGCAGTATTTT.

The V call is TRBV19, the J call TRBJ1-2; 7 nucleotides agree with TRBD1. With V trimmed by 8 bases and J by 6 bases, 6 bases remained unmatched. This CDR3 region has 12 residues. The germline V gene encodes CDR1 LNHDA and CDR2 SQIVND (reference sequence). Here the CDR3 DNA reads TGTGCCAGTGACAGGGAAGTCGATGGCTACACCTTC. This translates into CASDREVDGYTF.

J is TRBJ1-5 and V is TRBV5-1, with 8 bases fitting TRBD1. The CDR3 has 14 residues. After removal of 0 bases from V and 7 bases from J, the junction contained 3 bases not matched to a gene. CDR1 and CDR2 (germline): SGHRS, YFSETQ. CDR3 coding DNA: TGCGCCAGCAGCTTGGGACAGGGGATCCAGCCCCAGCATTTT. Translating it yields CASSLGQGIQPQHF.